These 10 T cell receptor beta chains were sequenced from one sample in a study of blood T cell repertoires in COVID-19. Some clones are missing from TCRdb's copy, which holds only in-frame ones; the method was immunoSEQ multiplex PCR. Counted here are more than 250,000 clones, 92% occurring once; the ten biggest clones make up about 18%. Specimen: PBMCs or T cells enriched from blood (not recorded which). The origin of the receptors is a woman in her twenties or thirties who had recovered from COVID-19.

The chain couples TRBV28 to TRBJ1-5; 7 nucleotides line up with TRBD1. V dropped 3 bases and J dropped 6; count of bases not matched to a gene: 14. CDR3 length equals 17 residues. The germline V gene has CDR1 MDHEN and CDR2 SYDVKM. CDR3 loop: CASSLIRTTGDPQPQHF. The DNA for the CDR3 is TGTGCCAGCAGTTTGATCCGGACTACAGGGGATCCTCAGCCCCAGCATTTT.

The V call is TRBV6-2 or TRBV6-3, the J call TRBJ1-2; 7 bases agree with TRBD1. CDR1 is MNHEY, CDR2 SVGEGT, per germline. The CDR3 is 13 residues long. V lost 6 bases and J lost 3; bases outside the gene matches: 4. The CDR3 bases are TGTGCCAGCAGCGGAACAGGGGACTATGGCTACACCTTC. It is translated as CASSGTGDYGYTF.

The chain couples TRBV28 to TRBJ1-1, with D perhaps matching TRBD1 (5 bases). Germline lookup yields CDR1 MDHEN and CDR2 SYDVKM. The CDR3 runs to 16 residues. V dropped 2 bases and J dropped 1 base, with 14 bases sitting between them. CDR3: CASSLIRGLGNTEAFF. Here the CDR3 DNA reads TGTGCCAGCAGTTTAATTAGGGGCCTGGGGAACACTGAAGCTTTCTTT.

The chain uses TRBV11-2 and TRBJ1-3; no clear D gene. The germline V gene encodes CDR1 SGHAT and CDR2 FQNNGV. The CDR3 runs 15 residues. With 3 bases removed from V and 2 bases from J, the gap between germline ends came to 11 bases. The chain's CDR3 is CASSLDRGPGNTIYF. The CDR3, as DNA: TGTGCCAGCAGCTTGGACCGAGGGCCTGGAAACACCATATATTTT. The full variable domain, rest sourced from reference TRBV11-2 and TRBJ1-3, is EAGVAQSPRYKIIEKRQSVAFWCNPISGHATLYWYQQILGQGPKLLIQFQNNGVVDDSQLPKDRFSAERLKGVDSTLKIQPAKLEDSAVYLCASSLDRGPGNTIYFGEGSWLTVV.

The rearrangement links TRBV20-1 to TRBJ1-3, with D uncertain. Deletions cut 3 bases from V and 0 bases from J, with 9 bases between. This CDR3 has 14 residues. The germline gives CDR1 DFQATT, CDR2 SNEGSKA (reference sequence). The CDR3 protein is CSASNRVSGNTIYF. CDR3 nucleotide sequence: TGCAGTGCTAGTAACAGAGTCTCTGGAAACACCATATATTTT.

The chain recombines TRBV5-8 with TRBJ2-3; D perhaps matches TRBD1 (5 bases). V lost 2 bases, J lost 2 bases, and 15 bases lay in between. Per germline, CDR1 SGHTS and CDR2 YDEGEE. This CDR3 contains 16 residues. CDR3 bases: TGTGCCAGCAGCTTTGGCAGGGTGATGGTCACAGATACGCAGTATTTT. Its protein product is CASSFGRVMVTDTQYF.

The gene calls are TRBV12-3 or TRBV12-4 and TRBJ2-2; maybe TRBD1 (5 bases). V lost 6 bases and J lost 7, with 9 bases in between. The CDR3 contains 12 residues. CDR3 region: CASRSGLGELFF. CDR3 in DNA: TGTGCCAGCAGGTCAGGGCTCGGGGAGCTGTTTTTT.

The V call is TRBV3-1 (or the pseudogene TRBV3-2), the J call TRBJ2-7; 7 positions agree with TRBD2. Unmatched junction bases numbered 17, after V lost 8 bases and J lost 7 bases. Germline V gene data show CDR1 as LGHDT and CDR2 as YNNKEL (reference sequence). The CDR3 consists of 15 residues. The CDR3 here is CASGIPGGASREQYF. The CDR3 DNA reads TGTGCCAGCGGGATTCCGGGGGGAGCCTCCCGTGAGCAGTACTTC.

The chain recombines TRBV6-1 with TRBJ1-2; 10 bases align to TRBD1. This CDR3 is 14 amino acids long. Germline CDR1 reads MNHNS; CDR2 reads SASEGT. The V segment lost 3 bases and the J segment 6 bases; nucleotides outside the gene matches: 4. The CDR3 is CASSERDRGDGYTF. CDR3 nucleotide sequence: TGTGCCAGCAGTGAGAGGGACAGGGGCGATGGCTACACCTTC.

The chain recombines TRBV7-2 with TRBJ1-2, with TRBD1 matching over 9 bases. Germline lookup yields CDR1 SGHTA and CDR2 FQGNSA. The CDR3 extends over 15 amino acids. Trimming took 4 bases from V and 1 from J; bases not matched to a gene: 4. CDR3 sequence reads: CASSSETGGNYGYTF. The CDR3 DNA reads TGTGCCAGCAGCTCGGAGACAGGGGGTAACTATGGCTACACCTTC.